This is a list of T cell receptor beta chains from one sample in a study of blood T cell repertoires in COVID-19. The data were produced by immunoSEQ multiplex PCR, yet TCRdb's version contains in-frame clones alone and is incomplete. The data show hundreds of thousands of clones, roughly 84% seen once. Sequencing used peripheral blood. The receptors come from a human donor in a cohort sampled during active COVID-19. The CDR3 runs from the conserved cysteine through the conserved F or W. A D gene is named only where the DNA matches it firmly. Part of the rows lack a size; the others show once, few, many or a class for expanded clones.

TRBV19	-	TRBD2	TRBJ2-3	CASSMGGRGADTQYF	TGTGCCAGTAGTATGGGCGGGAGGGGTGCAGATACGCAGTATTTT
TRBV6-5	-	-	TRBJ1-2	CASSSRGGGYTF	TGTGCCAGCAGTTCCCGAGGGGGTGGCTACACCTTC
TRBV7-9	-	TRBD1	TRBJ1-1	CASEVGQGVTTEAFF	TGTGCCAGCGAGGTCGGGCAGGGGGTGACCACTGAAGCTTTCTTT
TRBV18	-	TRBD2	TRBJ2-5	CASSPLLAAQETQYF	TGTGCCAGCTCACCACTCCTAGCGGCCCAAGAGACCCAGTACTTC
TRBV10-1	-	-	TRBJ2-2	CASGGQPNTGELFF	TGCGCCAGCGGCGGACAGCCGAACACCGGGGAGCTGTTTTTT
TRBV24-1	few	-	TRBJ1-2	CATSRQGANYGYTF	TGTGCCACCAGTCGGCAGGGCGCTAACTATGGCTACACCTTC
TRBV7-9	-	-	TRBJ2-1	CASSLDTSSHEQFF	TGTGCCAGCAGCTTAGATACTAGCAGCCATGAGCAGTTCTTC
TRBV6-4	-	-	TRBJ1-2	CASSDGAGYTF	TGTGCCAGCAGTGACGGGGCAGGCTACACCTTC
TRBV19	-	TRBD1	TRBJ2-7	CASSPLTGSYGEQYF	TGTGCCAGTAGTCCGCTGACAGGGAGCTACGGCGAGCAGTACTTC
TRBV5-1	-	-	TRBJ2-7	CASSLDTTYEQYF	TGCGCCAGCAGCTTGGACACCACCTACGAGCAGTACTTC
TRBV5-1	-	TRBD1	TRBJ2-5	CASSLAGQGETQYF	TGCGCCAGCAGCTTGGCGGGACAGGGAGAGACCCAGTACTTC
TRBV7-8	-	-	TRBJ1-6	CASSLLDSSPLHF	TGTGCCAGCAGCTTACTTGACAGCTCACCCCTCCACTTT
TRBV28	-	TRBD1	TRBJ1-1	CASRQGTGTVNTEAFF	TGTGCCAGCAGACAAGGGACAGGGACGGTGAACACTGAAGCTTTCTTT
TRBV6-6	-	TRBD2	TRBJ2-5	CASSYVRAGGGETQYF	TGTGCCAGCAGTTACGTCCGAGCGGGAGGTGGAGAGACCCAGTACTTC
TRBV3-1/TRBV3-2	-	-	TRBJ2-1	CASSRQRAGYNEQFF	TGTGCCAGCAGCCGACAGCGAGCTGGGTACAATGAGCAGTTCTTC
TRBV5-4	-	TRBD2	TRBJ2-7	CASSLGGRAIYEQYF	TGTGCCAGCAGCTTGGGCGGGAGGGCCATCTACGAGCAGTACTTC
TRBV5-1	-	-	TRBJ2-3	CASISGSTDTQYF	TGCGCCAGCATTAGCGGTAGCACAGATACGCAGTATTTT
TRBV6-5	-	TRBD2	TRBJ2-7	CASRREGVDEQYF	TGTGCCAGCAGGCGGGAGGGGGTGGACGAGCAGTACTTC
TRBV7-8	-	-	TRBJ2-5	CASSFVLETQYF	TGTGCCAGCAGCTTTGTACTGGAGACCCAGTACTTC
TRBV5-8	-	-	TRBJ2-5	CASSSGLAAAETQYF	TGTGCCAGCAGCTCCGGACTGGCAGCGGCGGAGACCCAGTACTTC
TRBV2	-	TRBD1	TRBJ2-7	CASSERGTGGGYEQYF	TGTGCCAGCAGTGAACGGGGGACAGGGGGTGGATACGAGCAGTACTTC
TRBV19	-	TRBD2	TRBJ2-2	CASSMVAGNTGELFF	TGTGCCAGTAGTATGGTAGCGGGAAACACCGGGGAGCTGTTTTTT
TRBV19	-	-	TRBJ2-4	CASSLRPDRSYIAKNIQYF	TGTGCCAGTAGTCTGCGCCCAGACAGGAGTTATATAGCCAAAAACATTCAGTACTTC
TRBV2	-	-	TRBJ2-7	CASSANLPGDEQYF	TGTGCCAGCAGTGCCAACTTACCGGGGGACGAGCAGTACTTC